These T cell receptor beta chains were read from a single sample in a study of blood T cells in healthy people across ages. Via MiXCR, TCRdb re-called the 5' RACE reads, giving one row per CDR3 protein. The top ten hold 20% of the sample, which has fewer than 900,000 distinct CDR3 sequences, 40% to 45% seen once. Material for sequencing was blood. These receptors were taken from an older woman in good health. The CDR3 runs from the conserved cysteine through the conserved F or W. D genes are given only for firm matches. Some rows have no size entry. The others give once, few or many, or a class for an expanded clone.

>TRBJ1-2|TRBV10-3|TRBD1|-
CAISDGQDYGYTF
TGTGCCATCAGTGACGGACAGGACTATGGCTACACCTTC
>TRBJ2-1|TRBV2|TRBD2|-
CASRVSGTRKNPNNEQFF
TGTGCCAGCAGGGTCTCCGGGACTAGGAAGAACCCCAACAATGAGCAGTTCTTC
>TRBJ2-1|TRBV11-2|-|-
CASSLGRHSNEQFF
TGTGCCAGCAGCTTAGGTCGGCACAGCAATGAGCAGTTCTTC
>TRBJ1-2|TRBV4-2|-|few
CASSQDGDGYTF
TGTGCCAGCAGCCAAGATGGGGATGGCTACACCTTC
>TRBJ2-7|TRBV7-2|-|many
CASSLDPVYYEQYF
TGTGCCAGCAGCTTAGACCCGGTCTACTACGAGCAGTACTTC
>TRBJ1-2|TRBV21-1|-|-
CANTRDRVYGYTF
TGTGCCAACACCCGGGACCGAGTCTATGGCTACACCTTC
>TRBJ1-2|TRBV20-1|-|-
CSARPRVSYGYTF
TGCAGTGCTCGGCCCAGGGTCAGCTATGGCTACACCTTC
>TRBJ1-2|TRBV10-3|-|once
CAISESIAGSYGYTF
TGTGCCATCAGTGAGTCGATAGCAGGGAGCTATGGCTACACCTTC
>TRBJ2-3|TRBV12-3/TRBV12-4|-|-
CASSMTGGTTDTQYF
TGTGCCAGCAGTATGACTGGCGGAACCACAGATACGCAGTATTTT
>TRBJ2-1|TRBV4-1|TRBD2|-
CASSQEAASGRDEQFF
TGCGCCAGCAGCCAAGAAGCGGCTAGCGGACGGGATGAGCAGTTCTTC
>TRBJ2-7|TRBV7-9|TRBD2|-
CASSITGLADNRQYF
TGTGCCAGCAGCATAACTGGACTAGCGGACAACCGGCAGTACTTC
>TRBJ2-5|TRBV20-1|TRBD2|-
CSARLGTSGRGTQYF
TGCAGTGCTAGACTCGGGACTAGCGGGAGAGGGACCCAGTACTTC
>TRBJ2-3|TRBV9|TRBD2|-
CASSVGLAGGAGTDTQYF
TGTGCCAGCAGCGTAGGTCTAGCGGGGGGGGCGGGCACAGATACGCAGTATTTT
>TRBJ2-3|TRBV6-4|-|-
CASSDDDSGGADTQYF
TGTGCCAGCAGTGACGACGACTCCGGTGGGGCAGATACGCAGTATTTT
>TRBJ2-5|TRBV2|-|-
CASSEARQTYQETQYF
TGTGCCAGCAGTGAAGCGCGCCAGACGTACCAAGAGACCCAGTACTTC
>TRBJ2-6|TRBV20-1|-|-
CSAPRAGANVLTF
TGCAGTGCTCCAAGGGCCGGGGCCAACGTCCTGACTTTC
>TRBJ2-3|TRBV29-1|-|-
CSVVWGARSTDTQYF
TGCAGCGTTGTTTGGGGGGCGCGTAGCACAGATACGCAGTATTTT
>TRBJ2-6|TRBV28|-|-
CASSYGQSAISGANVLTF
TGTGCCAGCAGCTACGGACAGTCCGCGATTTCTGGGGCCAACGTCCTGACTTTC
>TRBJ2-2|TRBV9|-|-
CASSGVRDSGGTGELFF
TGTGCCAGCAGCGGCGTACGGGACTCCGGAGGGACCGGGGAGCTGTTTTTT
>TRBJ1-2|TRBV10-3|TRBD1|few
CAITRDRGNYGYTF
TGTGCCATCACCCGGGACAGGGGTAACTATGGCTACACCTTC